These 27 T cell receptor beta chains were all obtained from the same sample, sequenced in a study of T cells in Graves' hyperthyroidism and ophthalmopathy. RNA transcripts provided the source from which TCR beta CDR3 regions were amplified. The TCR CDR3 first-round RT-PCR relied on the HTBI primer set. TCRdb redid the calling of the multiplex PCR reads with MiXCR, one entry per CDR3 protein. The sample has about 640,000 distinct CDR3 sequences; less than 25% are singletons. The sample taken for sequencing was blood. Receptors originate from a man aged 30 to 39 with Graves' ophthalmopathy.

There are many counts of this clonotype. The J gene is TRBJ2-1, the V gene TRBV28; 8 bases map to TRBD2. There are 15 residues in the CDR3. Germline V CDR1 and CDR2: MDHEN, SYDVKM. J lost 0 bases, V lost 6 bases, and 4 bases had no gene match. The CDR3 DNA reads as TGTGCCAGCAGAATAGCGGGAAGCTCCTACAATGAGCAGTTCTTC. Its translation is CASRIAGSSYNEQFF.

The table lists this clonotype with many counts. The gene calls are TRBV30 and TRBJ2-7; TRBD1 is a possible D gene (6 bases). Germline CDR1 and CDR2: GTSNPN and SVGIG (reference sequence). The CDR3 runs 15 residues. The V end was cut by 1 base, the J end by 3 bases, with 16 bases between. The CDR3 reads CAWSAPGTPLYEQYF. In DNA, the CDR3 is TGTGCCTGGAGTGCCCCCGGGACACCTCTCTACGAGCAGTACTTC.

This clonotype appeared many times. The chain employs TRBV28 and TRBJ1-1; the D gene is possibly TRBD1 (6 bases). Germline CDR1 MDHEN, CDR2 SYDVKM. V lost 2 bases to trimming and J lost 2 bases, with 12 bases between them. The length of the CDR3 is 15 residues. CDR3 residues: CASSLRQDRNTEAFF. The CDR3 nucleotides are TGTGCCAGCAGTTTACGACAGGACCGTAACACTGAAGCTTTCTTT.

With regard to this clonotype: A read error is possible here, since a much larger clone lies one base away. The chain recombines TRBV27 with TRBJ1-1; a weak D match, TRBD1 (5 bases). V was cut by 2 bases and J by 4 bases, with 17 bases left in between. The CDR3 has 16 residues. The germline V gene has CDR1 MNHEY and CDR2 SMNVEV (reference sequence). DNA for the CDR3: TGTGCCAGCAGTTTAGGGGACGGGGGTCCCGGCACTGAAGCTTTCTTT. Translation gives CASSLGDGGPGTEAFF.

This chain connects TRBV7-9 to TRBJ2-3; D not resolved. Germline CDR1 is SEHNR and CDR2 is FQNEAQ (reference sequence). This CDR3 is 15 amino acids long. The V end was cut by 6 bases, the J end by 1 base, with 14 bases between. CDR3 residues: CASSPSTSGTDTQYF. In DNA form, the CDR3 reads TGTGCCAGCAGTCCCAGCACCTCGGGCACAGATACGCAGTATTTT.

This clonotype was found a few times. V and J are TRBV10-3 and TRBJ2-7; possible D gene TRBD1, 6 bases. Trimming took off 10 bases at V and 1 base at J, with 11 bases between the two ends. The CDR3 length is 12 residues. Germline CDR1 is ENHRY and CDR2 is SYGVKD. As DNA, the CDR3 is TGTGCCAGCAAAGGACAGTCCTACGAGCAGTACTTC. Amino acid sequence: CASKGQSYEQYF.

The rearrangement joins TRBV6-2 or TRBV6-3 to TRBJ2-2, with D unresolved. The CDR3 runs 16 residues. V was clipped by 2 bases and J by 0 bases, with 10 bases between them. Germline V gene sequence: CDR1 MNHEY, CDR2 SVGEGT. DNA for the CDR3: TGTGCCAGCAGTTACGGAATCGGGTCGAACACCGGGGAGCTGTTTTTT. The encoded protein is CASSYGIGSNTGELFF.

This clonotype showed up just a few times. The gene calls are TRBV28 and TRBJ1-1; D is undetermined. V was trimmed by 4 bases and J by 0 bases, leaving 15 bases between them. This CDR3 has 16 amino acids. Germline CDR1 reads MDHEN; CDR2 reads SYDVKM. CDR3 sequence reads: CASSSQGRTLNTEAFF. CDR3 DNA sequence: TGTGCCAGCAGTTCTCAAGGACGGACTTTGAACACTGAAGCTTTCTTT.

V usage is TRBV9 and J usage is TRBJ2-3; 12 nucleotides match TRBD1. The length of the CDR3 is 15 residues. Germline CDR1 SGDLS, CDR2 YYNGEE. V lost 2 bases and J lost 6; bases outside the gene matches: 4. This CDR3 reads CASSVGTGGRDTQYF. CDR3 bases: TGTGCCAGCAGCGTGGGGACAGGGGGCCGCGATACGCAGTATTTT.

The chain's CDR3 is CASRTSGQSYEQYF. In nucleotides, the CDR3 is TGTGCCAGCAGAACCTCTGGACAGTCCTACGAGCAGTACTTC. The chain joins TRBV6-2 or TRBV6-3 to TRBJ2-7; a possible D gene is TRBD1 (6 bases). The CDR3 has 14 residues. CDR1 and CDR2 (germline): MNHEY, SVGEGT. V gave up 6 bases and J gave up 1 base, with 13 bases separating them.

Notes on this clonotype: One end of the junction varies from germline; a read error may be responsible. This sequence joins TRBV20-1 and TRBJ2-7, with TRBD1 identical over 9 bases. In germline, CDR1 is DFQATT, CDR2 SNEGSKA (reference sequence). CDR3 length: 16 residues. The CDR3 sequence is CSASPWVGQGTYGQYF. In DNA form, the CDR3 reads TGCAGTGCTAGTCCCTGGGTGGGACAGGGCACCTACGGGCAGTACTTC.

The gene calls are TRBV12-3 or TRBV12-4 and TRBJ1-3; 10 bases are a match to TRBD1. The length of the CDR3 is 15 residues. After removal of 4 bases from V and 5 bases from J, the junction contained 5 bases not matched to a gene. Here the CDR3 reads CASSSAGQGRNTIYF. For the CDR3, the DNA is TGTGCCAGCAGTTCCGCGGGACAGGGGAGAAACACCATATATTTT.

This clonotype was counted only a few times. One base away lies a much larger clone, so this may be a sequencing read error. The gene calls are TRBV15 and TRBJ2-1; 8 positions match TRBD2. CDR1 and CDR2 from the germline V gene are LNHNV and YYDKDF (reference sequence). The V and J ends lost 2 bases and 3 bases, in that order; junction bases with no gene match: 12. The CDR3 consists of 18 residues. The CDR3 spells CATSRLSRAGGLYNEQFF. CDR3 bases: TGTGCCACCAGCAGACTCTCTAGGGCGGGGGGACTCTACAATGAGCAGTTCTTC.

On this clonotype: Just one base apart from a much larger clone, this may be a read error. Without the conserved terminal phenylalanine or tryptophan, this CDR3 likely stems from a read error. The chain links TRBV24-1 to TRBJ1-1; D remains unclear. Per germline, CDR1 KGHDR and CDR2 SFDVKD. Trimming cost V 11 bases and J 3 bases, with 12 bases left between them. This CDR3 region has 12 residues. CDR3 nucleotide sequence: TGTGCCATCCCCGATTGCTACACTGAAGCTTTCTCT. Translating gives CAIPDCYTEAFS.

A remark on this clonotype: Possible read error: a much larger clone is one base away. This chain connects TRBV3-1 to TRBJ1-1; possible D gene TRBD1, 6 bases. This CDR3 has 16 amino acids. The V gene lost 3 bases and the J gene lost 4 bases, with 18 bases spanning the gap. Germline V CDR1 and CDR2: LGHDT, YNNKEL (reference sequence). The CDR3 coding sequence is TGTGCCAGCAGCCACCGGAGCAGGGGATCGCGCACTGAAGCTTTCTTT. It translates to CASSHRSRGSRTEAFF.

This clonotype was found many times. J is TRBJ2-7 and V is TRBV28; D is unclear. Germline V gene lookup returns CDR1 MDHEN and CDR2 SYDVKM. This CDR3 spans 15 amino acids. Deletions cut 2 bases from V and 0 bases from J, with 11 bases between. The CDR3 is CASSLVPQISYEQYF. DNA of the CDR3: TGTGCCAGCAGTTTAGTCCCCCAGATCTCCTACGAGCAGTACTTC.

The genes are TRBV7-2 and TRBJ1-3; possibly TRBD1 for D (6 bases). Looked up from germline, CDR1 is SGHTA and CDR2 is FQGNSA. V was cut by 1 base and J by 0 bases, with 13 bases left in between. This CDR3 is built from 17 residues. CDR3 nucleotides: TGTGCCAGCAGCTTAGTCGGACAGCGGGCCTCTGGAAACACCATATATTTT. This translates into CASSLVGQRASGNTIYF.

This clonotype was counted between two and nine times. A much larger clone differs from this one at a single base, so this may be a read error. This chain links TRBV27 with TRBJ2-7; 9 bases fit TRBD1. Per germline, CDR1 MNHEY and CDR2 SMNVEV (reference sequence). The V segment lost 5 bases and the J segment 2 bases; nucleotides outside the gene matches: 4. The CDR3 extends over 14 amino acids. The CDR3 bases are TGTGCCAGCAGTGGCCGGGACAGGGCCTACGAGCAGTACTTC. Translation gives CASSGRDRAYEQYF.

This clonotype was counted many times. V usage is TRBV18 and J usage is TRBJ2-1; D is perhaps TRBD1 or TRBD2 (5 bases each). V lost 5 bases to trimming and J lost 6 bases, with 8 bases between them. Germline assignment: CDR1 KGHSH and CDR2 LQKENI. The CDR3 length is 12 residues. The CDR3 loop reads CASSSGRNEQFF. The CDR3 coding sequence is TGTGCCAGCTCATCGGGACGCAATGAGCAGTTCTTC. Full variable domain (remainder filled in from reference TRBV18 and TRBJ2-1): NAGVMQNPRHLVRRRGQEARLRCSPMKGHSHVYWYRQLPEEGLKFMVYLQKENIIDESGMPKERFSAEFPKEGPSILRIQQVVRGDSAAYFCASSSGRNEQFFGPGTRLTVL.

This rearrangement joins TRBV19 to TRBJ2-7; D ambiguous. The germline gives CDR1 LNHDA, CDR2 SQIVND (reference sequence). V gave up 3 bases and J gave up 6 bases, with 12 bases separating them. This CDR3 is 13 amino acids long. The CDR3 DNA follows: TGTGCCAGTAGTATCGTGCAGTTCTCCGAGCAGTACTTC. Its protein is CASSIVQFSEQYF.

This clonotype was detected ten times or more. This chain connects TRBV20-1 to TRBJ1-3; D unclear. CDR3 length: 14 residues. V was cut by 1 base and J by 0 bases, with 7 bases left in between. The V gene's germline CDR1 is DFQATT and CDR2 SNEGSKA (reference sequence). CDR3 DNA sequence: TGCAGTGCTAGAGGGAGCTTCTCTGGAAACACCATATATTTT. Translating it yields CSARGSFSGNTIYF.

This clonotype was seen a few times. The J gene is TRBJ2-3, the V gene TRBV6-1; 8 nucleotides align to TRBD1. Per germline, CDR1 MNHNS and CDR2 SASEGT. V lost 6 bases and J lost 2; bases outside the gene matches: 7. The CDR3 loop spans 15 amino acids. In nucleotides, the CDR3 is TGTGCCAGCAGACCTAGGACAGGGTCCACAGATACGCAGTATTTT. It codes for CASRPRTGSTDTQYF.

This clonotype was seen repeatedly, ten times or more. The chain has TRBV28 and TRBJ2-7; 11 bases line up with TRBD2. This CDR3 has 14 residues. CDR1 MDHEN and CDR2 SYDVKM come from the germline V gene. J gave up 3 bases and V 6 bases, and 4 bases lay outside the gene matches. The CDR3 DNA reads TGTGCCAGCAGCCGACTAGCGGGGCACTACGAGCAGTACTTC. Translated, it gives CASSRLAGHYEQYF.

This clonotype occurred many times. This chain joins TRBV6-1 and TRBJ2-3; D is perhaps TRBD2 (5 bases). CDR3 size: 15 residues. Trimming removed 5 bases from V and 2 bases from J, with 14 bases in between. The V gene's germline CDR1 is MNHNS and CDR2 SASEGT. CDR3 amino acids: CASSSEGGSTDTQYF. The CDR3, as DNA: TGTGCCAGCAGTTCCGAGGGCGGTTCCACAGATACGCAGTATTTT.

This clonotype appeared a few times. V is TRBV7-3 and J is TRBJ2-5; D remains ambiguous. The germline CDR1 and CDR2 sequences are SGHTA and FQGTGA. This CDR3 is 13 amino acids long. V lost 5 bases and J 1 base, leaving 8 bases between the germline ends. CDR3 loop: CASSATSQETQYF. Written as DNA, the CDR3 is TGTGCCAGCAGCGCTACTTCCCAAGAGACCCAGTACTTC.

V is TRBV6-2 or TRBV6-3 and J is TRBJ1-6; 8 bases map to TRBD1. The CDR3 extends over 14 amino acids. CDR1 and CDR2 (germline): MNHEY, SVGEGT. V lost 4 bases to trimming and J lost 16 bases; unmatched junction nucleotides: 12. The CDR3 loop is CASSLGTGVVGLHF. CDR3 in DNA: TGTGCCAGCAGTTTAGGGACAGGAGTGGTAGGGCTCCACTTT.

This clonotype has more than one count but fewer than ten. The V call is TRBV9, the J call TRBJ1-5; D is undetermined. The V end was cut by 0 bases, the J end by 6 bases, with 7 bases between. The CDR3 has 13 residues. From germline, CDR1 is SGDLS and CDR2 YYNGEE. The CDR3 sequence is CASSVGSGQPQHF. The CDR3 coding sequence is TGTGCCAGCAGCGTAGGATCGGGTCAGCCCCAGCATTTT.